Presented here are 25 T cell receptor beta chains from one specimen sequenced in a study of beta chain features in type 1 diabetes. Reverse transcribing all isolated RNA meant expressed TCRB transcripts were sequenced. Using immunoSEQ multiplex PCR, the repertoire was profiled, and TCRdb retains in-frame clones only, with some absent. The sample holds about 250,000 clones; roughly 15% are singletons and the top ten take around 0.03%. Sequencing was done on a sample of naive CD4+ T cells from blood. These receptors originate from a woman aged 35 to 49 in good health.

This clone was recorded many times. The CDR3 nucleotides read TGCGCCAGCAGTCTAAGGGGCCCCTACGAGCAGTACTTC. The encoded protein is CASSLRGPYEQYF. The chain carries TRBV23-1 and TRBJ2-7, with a possible D match to TRBD1 (5 bases). TRBV23-1 is an ORF; its function is uncertain. This CDR3 has 13 amino acids. The V gene lost 4 bases and the J gene lost 2 bases, with 9 bases spanning the gap.

A word on this clone: This may stem from a read error, because a much larger clone lies one nucleotide away. V and J are TRBV5-4 and TRBJ2-3; D is uncertain. Trimming cost V 4 bases and J 3 bases, with 3 bases left between them. This CDR3 is 11 amino acids long. From germline, CDR1 is SGHNT and CDR2 YYREEE (reference sequence). CDR3 bases: TGTGCCAGCAGCCGTACAGATACGCAGTATTTT. It codes for CASSRTDTQYF. The full variable domain, in which reference TRBV5-4 and TRBJ2-3 provide the parts outside the CDR3, is ETGVTQSPTHLIKTRGQQVTLRCSSQSGHNTVSWYQQALGQGPQFIFQYYREEENGRGNFPPRFSGLQFPNYSSELNVNALELDDSALYLCASSRTDTQYFGPGTRLTVL.

The CDR3 reads CASRAGNSPLHF. The CDR3 DNA sequence: TGTGCCAGCCGGGCAGGGAATTCACCCCTCCACTTT. The chain uses TRBV6-4 and TRBJ1-6; D is possibly TRBD1 (5 bases). CDR1 MRHNA and CDR2 SNTAGT come from the germline V gene. Trimming shortened V by 8 bases and J by 7 bases, and 9 bases separated the two germline ends. The CDR3 covers 12 residues.

The chain couples TRBV5-4 to TRBJ2-7; TRBD2 aligns across 13 bases. This CDR3 spans 15 amino acids. Germline lookup yields CDR1 SGHNT and CDR2 YYREEE (reference sequence). V dropped 5 bases and J dropped 8; count of bases not matched to a gene: 10. CDR3 DNA sequence: TGTGCCAGCAGTCCCGGGACTAGCGGGATCCGGAAGCAGTACTTC. It specifies CASSPGTSGIRKQYF.

The gene calls are TRBV10-2 and TRBJ1-2; 10 bases agree with TRBD1. Germline V gene lookup returns CDR1 WSHSY and CDR2 SAAADI. The trim removed 9 bases at V and 7 bases at J, leaving 5 bases unmatched. The CDR3 has 12 residues. The CDR3 DNA reads TGCGCCAGTTCGGGACAGGGGTTTGGCTACACCTTC. This sequence encodes CASSGQGFGYTF.

The chain is built from TRBV14 and TRBJ2-2; D remains unclear. Trimming removed 3 bases at V and 8 bases at J, with 16 bases between. Germline V gene lookup returns CDR1 SGHDN and CDR2 FVKESK. This CDR3 is 15 amino acids long. CDR3 loop: CASSHRVRAGGELFF. In nucleotides, the CDR3 is TGTGCCAGCAGCCATCGAGTCCGAGCTGGTGGGGAGCTGTTTTTT. The variable domain in full, with the rest retrieved from reference TRBV14 and TRBJ2-2, is EAGVTQFPSHSVIEKGQTVTLRCDPISGHDNLYWYRRVMGKEIKFLLHFVKESKQDESGMPNNRFLAERTGGTYSTLKVQPAELEDSGVYFCASSHRVRAGGELFFGEGSRLTVL.

This rearrangement joins TRBV13 to TRBJ1-2; 9 bases align to TRBD1. Germline values: CDR1 PRHDT, CDR2 FYEKMQ (reference sequence). The ends lost 3 bases at V and 0 bases at J; junction bases unmatched: 2. The CDR3 contains 15 residues. The CDR3 here is CASSFRDRANYGYTF. The DNA of the CDR3 is TGTGCCAGCAGCTTCCGGGACAGGGCTAACTATGGCTACACCTTC.

The chain uses TRBV7-7 and TRBJ2-7; weak D call: TRBD1 (7 bases). This CDR3 is 14 amino acids long. Germline V gene sequence: CDR1 SSHAT, CDR2 FNYEAQ (reference sequence). Trimming took off 5 bases at V and 0 bases at J, with 11 bases between the two ends. In DNA form, the CDR3 reads TGTGCCAGCAGCCCCCAGGGGGGCTCCTACGAGCAGTACTTC. This sequence encodes CASSPQGGSYEQYF. Based on the CDR3 plus reference TRBV7-7 and TRBJ2-7, the full variable domain is GAGVSQSPRYKVTKRGQDVTLRCDPISSHATLYWYQQALGQGPEFLTYFNYEAQPDKSGLPSDRFSAERPEGSISTLTIQRTEQRDSAMYRCASSPQGGSYEQYFGPGTRLTVT.

V and J are TRBV6-1 and TRBJ1-6; 8 bases match TRBD1. The junction had 3 bases not matched to a gene; V was cut back by 5 bases and J by 6 bases. CDR3 size: 14 residues. CDR1 is MNHNS and CDR2 is SASEGT in the germline V gene. CDR3 DNA sequence: TGTGCCAGCAGTCAAACAGGGGGTAATTCACCCCTCCACTTT. This translates into CASSQTGGNSPLHF.

The chain joins TRBV5-4 to TRBJ2-5; TRBD2 matches at 9 bases. The J call may be wrong; the DNA end is better matched by TRBJ2-7. This CDR3 is built from 15 residues. From germline, CDR1 is SGHNT and CDR2 YYREEE (reference sequence). The CDR3 loop reads CASSSGTSFGVEQYF. Written as DNA, the CDR3 is TGTGCCAGCAGCTCTGGGACTAGCTTTGGAGTCGAGCAGTACTTC.

The V gene is TRBV27, the J gene TRBJ2-7; 7 bases map to TRBD1. CDR1 and CDR2 from the germline V gene are MNHEY and SMNVEV (reference sequence). This CDR3 is built from 16 residues. With 6 bases clipped from V and 2 bases from J, the junction kept 13 bases outside the gene matches. In nucleotides, the CDR3 is TGTGCCAGCAGACGGAACCGAGTCGGGACAGCCTACGAGCAGTACTTC. Residues: CASRRNRVGTAYEQYF.

This clone has just a few counts. This chain connects TRBV7-9 to TRBJ1-1; 12 bases match TRBD1. This CDR3 has 14 residues. V was clipped by 7 bases and J by 6 bases; unmatched bases: 6. Germline V gene lookup returns CDR1 SEHNR and CDR2 FQNEAQ (reference sequence). CDR3: CASIPGQGAPEAFF. The CDR3 bases are TGTGCCAGCATCCCGGGACAGGGGGCCCCTGAAGCTTTCTTT. Full variable domain (missing parts from reference TRBV7-9 and TRBJ1-1): DTGVSQNPRHKITKRGQNVTFRCDPISEHNRLYWYRQTLGQGPEFLTYFQNEAQLEKSRLLSDRFSAERPKGSFSTLEIQRTEQGDSAMYLCASIPGQGAPEAFFGQGTRLTVV.

In this sample, this clone turned up a few times. V is TRBV6-5 and J is TRBJ1-1; D might be TRBD1 (6 bases). The CDR3 contains 13 residues. Trimming removed 4 bases from V and 5 bases from J, with 11 bases in between. The germline V gene encodes CDR1 MNHEY and CDR2 SVGAGI. The CDR3 DNA sequence: TGTGCCAGCAGTTCACAGGGAACTACTGAAGCTTTCTTT. This encodes CASSSQGTTEAFF.

This clone was seen more than once but under ten times. The chain has TRBV4-2 and TRBJ2-3; D is perhaps TRBD2 (6 bases). Germline loops: CDR1 LGHNA, CDR2 YNFKEQ. CDR3 size: 15 residues. V was pared by 0 bases and J by 1 base, with 8 bases between. CDR3 in DNA: TGTGCCAGCAGCCAAGAAACGGGGGGCACAGATACGCAGTATTTT. Residues: CASSQETGGTDTQYF.

This clone was picked up a small number of times. The CDR3 nucleotides read TGTGCCAGCATCGAAGGGCTTGGACAGACCTACGAGCAGTACTTC. It yields the protein CASIEGLGQTYEQYF. This sequence joins TRBV7-2 and TRBJ2-7; tentative D call: TRBD1 (6 bases). From germline, CDR1 is SGHTA and CDR2 FQGNSA. The V end was cut by 7 bases, the J end by 2 bases, with 18 bases between. This CDR3 region has 15 residues.

This clone has more than one count but fewer than ten. The chain combines TRBV2 with TRBJ1-5, with 7 bases that match TRBD1. Germline CDR1 is SNHLY and CDR2 is FYNNEI. The CDR3 consists of 17 residues. V was pared by 2 bases and J by 2 bases, with 9 bases of the junction left unmatched. The CDR3 DNA sequence: TGTGCCAGCAGTGAAAGGAGGACAGGCTTGGGCAATCAGCCCCAGCATTTT. Amino acid sequence: CASSERRTGLGNQPQHF.

This clone was counted a few times. This chain connects TRBV2 to TRBJ2-5; D unclear. Germline V lookup: CDR1 SNHLY, CDR2 FYNNEI. Between the trimmed V and J ends, which lost 3 bases and 1 base, there was a span of 6 bases. There are 13 residues in the CDR3. The CDR3: CASSEQVQETQYF. CDR3 sequence (DNA): TGTGCCAGCAGTGAGCAGGTCCAAGAGACCCAGTACTTC.

This clone has a handful of counts. The J gene is TRBJ1-6, the V gene TRBV5-1, with no clear D. Germline CDR1 is SGHRS and CDR2 is YFSETQ. The CDR3 is made up of 13 amino acids. V was pared by 0 bases and J by 10 bases, with 8 bases between. The CDR3 here is CASSLDDSSPLHF. The CDR3 DNA reads as TGCGCCAGCAGCTTGGATGATAGCTCACCCCTCCACTTT.

This clone turned up a few times. The chain is built from TRBV7-6 and TRBJ1-4; 8 nucleotides align to TRBD1. After removal of 0 bases from V and 8 bases from J, the junction contained 2 bases not matched to a gene. The CDR3 length is 14 residues. Looked up from germline, CDR1 is SGHVS and CDR2 is FNYEAQ. The CDR3 protein is CASSLATGDEKLFF. CDR3 bases: TGTGCCAGCAGCTTAGCGACAGGGGACGAAAAACTGTTTTTT.

This clone was observed a handful of times. The gene calls are TRBV6-6 and TRBJ2-5; weak D call: TRBD1 (6 bases). Germline values: CDR1 MNHNY, CDR2 SVGAGI (reference sequence). V was shortened by 2 bases and J by 1 base, with 14 bases between the two germline ends. The CDR3 is made up of 16 amino acids. This CDR3 is CASSYGPNRAQETQYF. For the CDR3, the DNA is TGTGCCAGCAGTTACGGTCCGAACAGGGCCCAAGAGACCCAGTACTTC.

The rearrangement uses TRBV19 and TRBJ1-1, with a possible D match to TRBD1 (5 bases). Trimming left V 5 bases short and J 1 base short, with 8 bases between. Germline assignment: CDR1 LNHDA and CDR2 SQIVND (reference sequence). The CDR3 is 13 residues long. CDR3 coding DNA: TGTGCCAGTAGTCTTCAGGGGAACACTGAAGCTTTCTTT. Amino acids: CASSLQGNTEAFF. Together with reference TRBV19 and TRBJ1-1, the CDR3 gives the full variable domain: DGGITQSPKYLFRKEGQNVTLSCEQNLNHDAMYWYRQDPGQGLRLIYYSQIVNDFQKGDIAEGYSVSREKKESFPLTVTSAQKNPTAFYLCASSLQGNTEAFFGQGTRLTVV.

The gene calls are TRBV18 and TRBJ2-7; tentative D call: TRBD1 (6 bases). Germline-derived CDR1 and CDR2 are KGHSH and LQKENI. The V end lost 4 bases, the J end lost 7 bases, and 20 bases lay between the germline ends. This CDR3 has 15 amino acids. The CDR3 region is CASSQGDPGEREQYF. In DNA form, the CDR3 reads TGTGCCAGCTCACAGGGGGACCCCGGGGAGCGGGAGCAGTACTTC.

The J gene is TRBJ2-5, the V gene TRBV5-6; 9 bases align to TRBD2. Germline trimming cut 4 bases from V and 5 bases from J; bases unmatched to any gene: 9. The length of the CDR3 is 15 residues. Germline CDR1 reads SGHDT; CDR2 reads YYEEEE. The CDR3 loop reads CASSPSGGTVETQYF. The CDR3 DNA is TGTGCCAGCAGCCCAAGCGGGGGGACTGTGGAGACCCAGTACTTC.

This clone occurred a few times. The V and J genes are TRBV19 and TRBJ2-3; D may be TRBD1 (5 bases). With 3 bases removed from V and 4 bases from J, the gap between germline ends came to 11 bases. Looked up from germline, CDR1 is LNHDA and CDR2 is SQIVND (reference sequence). CDR3 length: 14 residues. The CDR3 bases are TGTGCCAGTAGTATCCAGGGTATGGCAGATACGCAGTATTTT. The encoded protein is CASSIQGMADTQYF.

The V and J genes are TRBV7-9 and TRBJ2-7; a weak D match, TRBD1 (6 bases). This CDR3 is 12 amino acids long. V lost 4 bases and J 6 bases, leaving 10 bases between the germline ends. CDR1 is SEHNR, CDR2 FQNEAQ, per germline (reference sequence). The CDR3 sequence: CASSYTGFEQYF. Written as DNA, the CDR3 is TGTGCCAGCAGCTATACAGGGTTCGAGCAGTACTTC.